This T cell receptor (beta chain) originates from a study of OX40 agonist ivuxolimab in advanced cancers. The wider study: Past anti-PD-1, anti-PD-L1 or anti-CTLA-4 therapy was accepted, and 35% to 45% had received some.

Autoimmune disease history or systemic immunosuppression excluded patients. Using immunoSEQ multiplex PCR, the repertoire was profiled, and TCRdb retains in-frame clones only, with some absent. The sample lists more than 20,000 clones, 85% to 95% occurring once. Study conclusions and caveats: Among patients with partial responses at 0.1-3.0 mg/kg, clonal expansion was among the lowest.

Regarding this clone: Its target is unknown.

This clonotype was sampled from an adult with an advanced solid tumor such as melanoma, head and neck, liver or kidney cancer. Sequencing used CD4+ or CD8+ T cells sorted from blood, obtained in a trial of the OX40 agonist ivuxolimab.

CDR3 amino acids: CAISESTSSYNEQFF. The CDR3 DNA is TGTGCCATCAGTGAGTCGACGAGCTCCTACAATGAGCAGTTCTTC. This chain connects TRBV10-3 to TRBJ2-1, with D unclear. The germline CDR1 and CDR2 sequences are ENHRY and SYGVKD. Trimming shortened V by 0 bases and J by 0 bases, and 6 bases separated the two germline ends. The CDR3 consists of 15 residues.